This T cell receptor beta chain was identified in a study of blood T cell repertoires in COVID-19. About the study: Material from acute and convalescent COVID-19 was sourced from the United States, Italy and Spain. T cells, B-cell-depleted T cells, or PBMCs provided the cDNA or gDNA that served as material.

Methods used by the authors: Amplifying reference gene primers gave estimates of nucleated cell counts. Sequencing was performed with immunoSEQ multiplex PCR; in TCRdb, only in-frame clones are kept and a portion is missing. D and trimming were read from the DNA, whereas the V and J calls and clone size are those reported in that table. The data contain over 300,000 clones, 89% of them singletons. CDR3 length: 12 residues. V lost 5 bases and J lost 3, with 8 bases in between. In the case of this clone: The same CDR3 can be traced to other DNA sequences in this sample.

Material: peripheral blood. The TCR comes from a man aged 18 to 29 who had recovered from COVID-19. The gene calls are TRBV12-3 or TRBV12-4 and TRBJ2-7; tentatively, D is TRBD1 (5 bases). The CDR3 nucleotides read TGTGCCAGCAGTCCAGGGTTCTACGAGCAGTACTTC. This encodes CASSPGFYEQYF.